The 5 T cell receptor beta chains listed next were all sequenced from one sample in a study of shared clonotypes between healthy human individuals. The protocol was immunoSEQ multiplex PCR, while the TCRdb copy is restricted to in-frame clones and leaves out a portion. The profile shows over 2 million clones, under 95% of them singletons. Sequenced input: naive CD4+ T cells from PBMCs. The sample's subset: CD45RA+ positively selected. These receptors all stem from a man aged 18 to 29 in good health. Some clones in this sample may be carry-over from other donors' samples.

This chain uses TRBV15 with TRBJ1-2; 7 bases map to TRBD1. Germline-derived CDR1 and CDR2 are LNHNV and YYDKDF (reference sequence). J gave up 0 bases and V 0 bases, and 4 bases lay outside the gene matches. This CDR3 has 16 residues. The chain's CDR3 is CATSRDQGVANYGYTF. CDR3 coding DNA: TGTGCCACCAGCAGAGATCAGGGGGTAGCTAACTATGGCTACACCTTC.

In the case of this clone: One end of the junction fails to match germline, which may point to a read error. V and J are TRBV30 and TRBJ1-3, with 7 nucleotides matching TRBD1. Germline values: CDR1 GTSNPN, CDR2 SVGIG (reference sequence). The CDR3 is 15 residues long. The CDR3 region is CTQARQGGSGNTIYF. The CDR3 bases are TGCACTCAGGCCCGACAGGGAGGCTCTGGAAACACCATATATTTT.

This clone appeared once. The chain combines TRBV6-5 with TRBJ2-7; possible D gene TRBD1, 5 bases. V was trimmed by 11 bases and J by 6 bases, leaving 17 bases between them. The CDR3 is 12 residues long. Germline loops: CDR1 MNHEY, CDR2 SVGAGI. The CDR3 sequence: CAASRGAGEQYF. CDR3 DNA sequence: TGTGCCGCCAGTCGTGGGGCTGGCGAGCAGTACTTC.

This clone was seen once. The chain combines TRBV18 with TRBJ2-7; 13 bases align to TRBD2. The CDR3 totals 17 residues. Per germline, CDR1 KGHSH and CDR2 LQKENI. Trimming removed 4 bases from V and 6 bases from J; junction bases left unmatched: 12. The CDR3 coding sequence is TGTGCCAGCTCACTGCGGACTAGCGGGAGTCTATTGTCCGAGCAGTACTTC. Encoded protein: CASSLRTSGSLLSEQYF.

This CDR3 is CASSQADRGRYGYTF. The CDR3, as DNA: TGCGCCAGCAGCCAGGCCGACAGGGGACGGTATGGCTACACCTTC. The chain has TRBV4-1 and TRBJ1-2; 8 bases are shared with TRBD1. CDR3 length equals 15 residues. The germline CDR1 and CDR2 sequences are MGHRA and YSYEKL. V trimming: 3 bases; J trimming: 5 bases; junction bases outside the gene matches: 8.